This T cell receptor (beta chain) was captured by sequencing in a study of blood T cell repertoires in COVID-19. At the level of the study: Italy, Spain and the United States were the sources of the convalescent and acute COVID-19 samples.

Sequenced by immunoSEQ multiplex PCR; TCRdb stores in-frame clones only, minus some. The table has about 260,000 clones, about 84% seen once; the top ten hold approximately 2.1%. Recovered status applied to Cohort 3 donors who had two consecutive negative PCRs. It also applied to those with clearance or with symptom resolution. There are 12 residues in the CDR3. Germline CDR1 reads SGHRS; CDR2 reads YFSETQ. Only one count was recorded for this clone. One end of the junction fails to match germline, which may point to a read error. The sample taken for sequencing was PBMCs or T cells enriched from blood (not recorded which). J is TRBJ2-2 and V is TRBV5-1; 14 nucleotides line up with TRBD2. The sequence derives from a woman in her 50s who had recovered from COVID-19. The CDR3 region is CASSPGTSGSVF. DNA of the CDR3: TGCGCCAGCAGCCCAGGGACTAGCGGGAGTGTTTTT.